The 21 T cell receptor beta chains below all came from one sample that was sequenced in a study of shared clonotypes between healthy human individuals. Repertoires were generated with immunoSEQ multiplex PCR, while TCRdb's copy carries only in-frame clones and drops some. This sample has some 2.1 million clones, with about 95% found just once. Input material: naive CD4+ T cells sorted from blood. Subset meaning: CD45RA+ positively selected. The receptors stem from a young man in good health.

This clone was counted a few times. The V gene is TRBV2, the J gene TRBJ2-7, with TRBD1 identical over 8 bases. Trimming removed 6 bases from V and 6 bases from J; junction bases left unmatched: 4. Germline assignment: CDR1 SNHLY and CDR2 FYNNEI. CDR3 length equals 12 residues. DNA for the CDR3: TGTGCCAGCAGCCAGGGGGCGGCCGAGCAGTACTTC. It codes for CASSQGAAEQYF.

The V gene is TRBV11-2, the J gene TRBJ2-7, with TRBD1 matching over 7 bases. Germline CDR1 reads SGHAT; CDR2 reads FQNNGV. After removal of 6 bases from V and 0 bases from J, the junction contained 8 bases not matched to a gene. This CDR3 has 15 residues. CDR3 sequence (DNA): TGTGCCAGCAGGACTTGGGGACAGACCTCCTACGAGCAGTACTTC. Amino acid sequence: CASRTWGQTSYEQYF.

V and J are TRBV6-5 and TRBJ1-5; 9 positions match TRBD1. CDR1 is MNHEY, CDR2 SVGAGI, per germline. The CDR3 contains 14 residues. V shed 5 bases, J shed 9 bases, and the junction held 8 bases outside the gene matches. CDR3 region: CASSGGTGGLPQHF. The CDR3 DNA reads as TGTGCCAGCAGTGGAGGTACAGGGGGCTTGCCCCAGCATTTT.

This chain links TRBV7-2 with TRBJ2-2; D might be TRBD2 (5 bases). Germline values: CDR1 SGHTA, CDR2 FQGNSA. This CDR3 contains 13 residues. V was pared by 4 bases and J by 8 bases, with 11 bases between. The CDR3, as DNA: TGTGCCAGCAGCTCCCTTCCGGGGGGGGAGCTGTTTTTT. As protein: CASSSLPGGELFF.

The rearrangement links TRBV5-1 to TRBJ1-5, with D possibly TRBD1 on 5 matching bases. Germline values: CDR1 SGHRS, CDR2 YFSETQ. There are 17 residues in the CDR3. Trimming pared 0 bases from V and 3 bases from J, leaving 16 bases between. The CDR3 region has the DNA TGCGCCAGCAGCTTGGATCCCCCTGAGGGGCTCAATCAGCCCCAGCATTTT. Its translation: CASSLDPPEGLNQPQHF.

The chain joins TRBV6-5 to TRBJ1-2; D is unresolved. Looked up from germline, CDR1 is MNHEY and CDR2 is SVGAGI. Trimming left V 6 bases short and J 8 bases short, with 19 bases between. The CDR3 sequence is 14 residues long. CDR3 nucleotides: TGTGCCAGCAGCCGGGAACCGTTCTCTCTCGGCTACACCTTC. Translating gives CASSREPFSLGYTF.

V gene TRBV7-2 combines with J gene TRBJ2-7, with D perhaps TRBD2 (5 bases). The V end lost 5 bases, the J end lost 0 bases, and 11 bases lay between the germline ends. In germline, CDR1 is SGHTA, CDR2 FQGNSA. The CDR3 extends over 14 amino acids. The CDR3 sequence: CASSKRMSSYEQYF. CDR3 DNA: TGTGCCAGCAGCAAGCGGATGAGCTCCTACGAGCAGTACTTC.

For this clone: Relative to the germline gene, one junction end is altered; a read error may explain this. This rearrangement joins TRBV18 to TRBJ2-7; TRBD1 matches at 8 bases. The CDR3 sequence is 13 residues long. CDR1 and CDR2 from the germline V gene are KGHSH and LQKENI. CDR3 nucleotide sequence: TGTGCCAGCTCACCCCCAGCGGTGACAGGGGTGCACTTC. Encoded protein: CASSPPAVTGVHF.

The CDR3 is CASSTDTHSGNTIYF. For the CDR3, the DNA is TGTGCCAGCAGCACCGACACTCACTCTGGAAACACCATATATTTT. The chain has TRBV9 and TRBJ1-3; D remains unclear. The CDR3 runs 15 residues. V lost 4 bases, J lost 0 bases, and 11 bases lay in between. Germline V gives CDR1 SGDLS, CDR2 YYNGEE.

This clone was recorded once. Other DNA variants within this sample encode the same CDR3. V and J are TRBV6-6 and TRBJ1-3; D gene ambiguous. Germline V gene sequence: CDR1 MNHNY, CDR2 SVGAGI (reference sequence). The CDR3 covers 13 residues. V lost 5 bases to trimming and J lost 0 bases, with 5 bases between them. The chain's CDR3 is CASSTVSGNTIYF. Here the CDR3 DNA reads TGTGCCAGCAGTACAGTCTCTGGAAACACCATATATTTT.

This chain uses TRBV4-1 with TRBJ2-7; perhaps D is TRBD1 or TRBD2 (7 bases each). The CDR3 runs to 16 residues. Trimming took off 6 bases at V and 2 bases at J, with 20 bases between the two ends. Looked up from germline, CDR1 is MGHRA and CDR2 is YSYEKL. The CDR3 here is CASSDYRGGGPYEQYF. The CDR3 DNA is TGCGCCAGCAGTGATTACAGGGGAGGGGGGCCCTACGAGCAGTACTTC.

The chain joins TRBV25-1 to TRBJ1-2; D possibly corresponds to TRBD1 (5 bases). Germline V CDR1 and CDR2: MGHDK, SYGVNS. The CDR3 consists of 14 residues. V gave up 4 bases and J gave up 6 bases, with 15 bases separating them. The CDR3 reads CASSAGGYVDGYTF. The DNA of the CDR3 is TGTGCCAGCAGTGCGGGGGGGTATGTAGATGGCTACACCTTC.

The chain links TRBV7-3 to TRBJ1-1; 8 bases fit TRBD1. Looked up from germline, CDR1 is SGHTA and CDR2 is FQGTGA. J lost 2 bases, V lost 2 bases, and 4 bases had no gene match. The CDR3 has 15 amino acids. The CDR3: CASSLRGQGNTEAFF. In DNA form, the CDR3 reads TGTGCCAGCAGCTTACGAGGACAGGGAAACACTGAAGCTTTCTTT.

The CDR3, as DNA: TGCGCCAGCAGCCGCGCAGTAGGGGGGACTAAGGGCTACGAGCAGTACTTC. This sequence encodes CASSRAVGGTKGYEQYF. The chain joins TRBV4-3 to TRBJ2-7; maybe TRBD2 (7 bases). V gave up 4 bases and J gave up 3 bases, with 22 bases separating them. Germline loops: CDR1 LGHNA, CDR2 YSLEER. The CDR3 has 17 residues.

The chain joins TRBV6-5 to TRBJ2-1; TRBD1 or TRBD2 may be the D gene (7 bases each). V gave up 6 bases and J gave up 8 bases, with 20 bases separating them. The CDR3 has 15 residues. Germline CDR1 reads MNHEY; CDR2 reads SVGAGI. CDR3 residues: CASSRGGSGIHEQFF. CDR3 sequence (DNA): TGTGCCAGCAGCAGGGGGGGGAGCGGGATTCATGAGCAGTTCTTC.

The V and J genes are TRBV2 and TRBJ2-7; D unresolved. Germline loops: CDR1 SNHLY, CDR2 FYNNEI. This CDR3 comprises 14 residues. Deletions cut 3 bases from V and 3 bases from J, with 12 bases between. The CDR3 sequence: CASSERIGNYEQYF. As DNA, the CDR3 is TGTGCCAGCAGTGAGCGTATAGGGAACTACGAGCAGTACTTC.

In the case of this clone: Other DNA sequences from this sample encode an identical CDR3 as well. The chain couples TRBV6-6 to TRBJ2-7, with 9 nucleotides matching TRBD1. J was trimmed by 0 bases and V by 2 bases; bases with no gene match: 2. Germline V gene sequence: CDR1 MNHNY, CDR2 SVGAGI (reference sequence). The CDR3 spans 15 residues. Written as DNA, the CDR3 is TGTGCCAGCAGTTACCCGGGACAGGGCTCCTACGAGCAGTACTTC. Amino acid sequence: CASSYPGQGSYEQYF.

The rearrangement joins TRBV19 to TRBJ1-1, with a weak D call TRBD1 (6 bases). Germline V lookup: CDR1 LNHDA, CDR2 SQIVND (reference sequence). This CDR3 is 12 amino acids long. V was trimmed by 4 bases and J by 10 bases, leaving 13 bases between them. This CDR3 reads CASSTTGMRAFF. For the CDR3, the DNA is TGTGCCAGTAGTACCACAGGGATGCGAGCTTTCTTT.

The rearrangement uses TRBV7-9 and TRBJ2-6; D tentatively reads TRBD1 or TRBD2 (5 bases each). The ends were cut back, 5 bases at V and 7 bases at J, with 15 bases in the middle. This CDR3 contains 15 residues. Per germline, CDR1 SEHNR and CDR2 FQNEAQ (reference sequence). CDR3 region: CASSPRGAPANVLTF. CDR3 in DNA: TGTGCCAGCAGCCCGAGGGGTGCTCCAGCCAACGTCCTGACTTTC.

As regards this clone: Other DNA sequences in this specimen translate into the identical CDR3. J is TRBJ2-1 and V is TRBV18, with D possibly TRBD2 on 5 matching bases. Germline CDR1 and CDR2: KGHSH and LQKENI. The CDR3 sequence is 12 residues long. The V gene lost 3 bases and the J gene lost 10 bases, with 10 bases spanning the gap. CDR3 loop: CASSPGGQEQFF. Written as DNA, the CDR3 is TGTGCCAGCTCACCTGGCGGGCAAGAGCAGTTCTTC.

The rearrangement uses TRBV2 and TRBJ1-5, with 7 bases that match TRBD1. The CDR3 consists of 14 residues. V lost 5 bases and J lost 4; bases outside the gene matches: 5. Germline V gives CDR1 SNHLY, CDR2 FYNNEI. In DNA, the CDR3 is TGTGCCAGCAGTTTAGACAGGGTAAATCAGCCCCAGCATTTT. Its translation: CASSLDRVNQPQHF.